This T cell receptor beta chain was captured by sequencing in a study of blood T cell repertoires in COVID-19. Across the study: From the United States, Italy and Spain came samples of acute and convalescent COVID-19.

Per the study methods: Scientists estimated how many nucleated cells there were by amplifying reference gene primers. Clones were sequenced by immunoSEQ multiplex PCR, and TCRdb holds only the in-frame ones, with some missing. Clone size and the V and J calls come from that table; the DNA yielded D and trimming. The table lists 210,000 or so clones, roughly 80% of them singletons. The CDR3 runs 14 residues. Germline-derived CDR1 and CDR2 are LGHNA and YNFKEQ. Trimming left V 5 bases short and J 8 bases short, with 18 bases between. The sample was peripheral blood. V is TRBV4-2 and J is TRBJ1-2; D uncertain. The sequence came from a woman older than 75 with COVID-19, enrolled during active disease. The CDR3 DNA reads as TGTGCCAGCAGCTCTCCCGAGGCGGCGCAGGGCTACACCTTC. It is translated as CASSSPEAAQGYTF.